The 3 T cell receptor beta chains reported below all come from one sample, sequenced in a study of CD8 T cells in ankylosing spondylitis (dated by TCRdb to 2015 to 2018). The method behind the library was 5' RACE. TCRdb shows the sequencer as Illumina HiSeq 2500. Using fastp trimming at Q25 and MiXCR clonotype assembly, TCRdb reanalyzed the public sequencing data and kept in-frame beta chains. Entries are consolidated by CDR3 protein sequence, retaining the most common genes and DNA. The sample contains 250,000 or so distinct CDR3 sequences, roughly a quarter of them found a single time. Jointly, the top ten make up 0.5% to 0.75% of the sample. Sample: blood, either unsorted or a sorted T cell fraction (not recorded which). The receptors here all came from a male donor with ankylosing spondylitis or in good health (not recorded which).

J is TRBJ1-1 and V is TRBV12-3 or TRBV12-4; 7 positions match TRBD1. V was pared by 5 bases and J by 5 bases, with 8 bases of the junction left unmatched. CDR3 length: 14 amino acids. The CDR3 DNA is TGTGCCAGCAGTACGACAGGGCTGGGGACTGAAGCTTTCTTT. Translating it yields CASSTTGLGTEAFF.

The chain combines TRBV29-1 with TRBJ2-5, with 7 bases fitting TRBD1. The CDR3 has 13 residues. CDR1 and CDR2 from the germline V gene are SQVTM and ANQGSEA. The V segment lost 6 bases and the J segment 2 bases; nucleotides outside the gene matches: 6. Here the CDR3 DNA reads TGCAGCGTCCGGGACAGCAAGCAAGAGACCCAGTACTTC. Its protein is CSVRDSKQETQYF.

The chain links TRBV28 to TRBJ1-6; D uncertain. This CDR3 is 15 amino acids long. Germline CDR1 and CDR2: MDHEN and SYDVKM. Between the trimmed V and J ends, which lost 6 bases and 7 bases, there was a span of 16 bases. This CDR3 reads CASRADSGNNSPLHF. The CDR3 region has the DNA TGTGCCAGCAGGGCTGACTCCGGTAACAATTCACCCCTCCACTTT.